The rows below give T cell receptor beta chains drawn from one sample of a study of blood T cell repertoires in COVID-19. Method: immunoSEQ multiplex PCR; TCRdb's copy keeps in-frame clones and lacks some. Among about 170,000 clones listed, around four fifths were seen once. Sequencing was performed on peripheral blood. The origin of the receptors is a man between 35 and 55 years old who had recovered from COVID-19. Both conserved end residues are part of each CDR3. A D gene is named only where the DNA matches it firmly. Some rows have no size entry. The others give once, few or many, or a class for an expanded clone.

CASNTGDTYEQYF	TGTGCCAGTAACACAGGGGACACCTACGAGCAGTACTTC	13	TRBV7-9	TRBJ2-7	-	TRBD1
CASTKPQGQGTNEQFF	TGTGCCAGTACCAAGCCACAGGGACAGGGAACCAATGAGCAGTTCTTC	16	TRBV19	TRBJ2-1	-	TRBD1
CASIPLGTSAGNTIYF	TGTGCCAGTATCCCACTCGGGACAAGCGCTGGAAACACCATATATTTT	16	TRBV19	TRBJ1-3	-	-
CASSQGGGSGNTIYF	TGTGCCAGCAGTCAGGGGGGTGGGTCTGGAAACACCATATATTTT	15	TRBV9	TRBJ1-3	-	TRBD1
CASSARGTAYEQYF	TGTGCCAGCAGCGCCCGGGGTACAGCCTACGAGCAGTACTTC	14	TRBV7-9	TRBJ2-7	-	-
CASSFEASYNEQFF	TGTGCCAGCAGTTTTGAGGCCTCCTACAATGAGCAGTTCTTC	14	TRBV6-6	TRBJ2-1	-	-
CASSPPGQGPGNYGYTF	TGTGCCAGCAGCCCCCCGGGACAGGGCCCTGGGAACTATGGCTACACCTTC	17	TRBV5-4	TRBJ1-2	-	TRBD1
CASSPLGGFPDEQYF	TGTGCCAGCAGTCCCCTTGGGGGGTTCCCCGACGAGCAGTACTTC	15	TRBV6-5	TRBJ2-7	-	-
CASSEVERGRTGELFF	TGTGCCAGCAGTGAAGTTGAAAGGGGAAGAACCGGGGAGCTGTTTTTT	16	TRBV12-1	TRBJ2-2	-	-
CASSGTGNQPQHF	TGTGCCAGCAGTGGGACAGGCAATCAGCCCCAGCATTTT	13	TRBV25-1	TRBJ1-5	once	-
CASSLGLGQGGEQYF	TGTGCCAGCAGCTTGGGTTTGGGCCAGGGAGGCGAGCAGTACTTC	15	TRBV5-4	TRBJ2-7	-	-
CAWSKGIQPQHF	TGTGCCTGGAGTAAGGGGATTCAGCCCCAGCATTTT	12	TRBV30	TRBJ1-5	-	-
CAISGLNGELFF	TGTGCCATCAGCGGACTAAACGGGGAGCTGTTTTTT	12	TRBV10-3	TRBJ2-2	-	-
CASSSDRVQPQHF	TGTGCCAGCAGCTCGGACAGGGTCCAGCCCCAGCATTTT	13	TRBV11-2	TRBJ1-5	-	TRBD1
CASSYKSGLHEQYF	TGTGCCAGCAGCTACAAAAGCGGGCTCCACGAGCAGTACTTC	14	TRBV7-2	TRBJ2-7	-	-
CASSHSGGFETQYF	TGTGCCAGCAGCCATAGCGGGGGCTTTGAGACCCAGTACTTC	14	TRBV3-1/TRBV3-2	TRBJ2-5	-	TRBD2
CASSQGQGNEQYF	TGCGCCAGCAGCCAGGGACAGGGGAACGAGCAGTACTTC	13	TRBV5-1	TRBJ2-7	-	TRBD1
CASSDSGTSGYNEQFF	TGTGCCAGCAGTGACTCCGGGACTAGCGGGTACAATGAGCAGTTCTTC	16	TRBV6-4	TRBJ2-1	many	TRBD2
CASSQDRGYGYTF	TGCGCCAGCAGCCAAGACAGGGGCTATGGCTACACCTTC	13	TRBV4-1	TRBJ1-2	few	-
CASSVGGLTEAFF	TGTGCCAGCAGCGTAGGAGGGTTAACTGAAGCTTTCTTT	13	TRBV9	TRBJ1-1	many	-
CASSVRDRGLNSNQPQHF	TGTGCCAGCAGCGTCCGGGACAGGGGGCTAAATAGCAATCAGCCCCAGCATTTT	18	TRBV21-1	TRBJ1-5	-	-
CASSKGRSSYNEQFF	TGTGCCAGCAGCAAGGGGCGGAGCTCCTACAATGAGCAGTTCTTC	15	TRBV7-2	TRBJ2-1	-	-
CASSFDRGRIGANVLTF	TGTGCCAGCAGTTTTGACAGGGGGCGCATTGGGGCCAACGTCCTGACTTTC	17	TRBV2	TRBJ2-6	-	TRBD1
CASSPQGNEQFF	TGTGCCAGCTCACCGCAGGGCAATGAGCAGTTCTTC	12	TRBV18	TRBJ2-1	-	-
CASSQGAAGEETQYF	TGCGCCAGCAGCCAAGGGGCTGCGGGGGAAGAGACCCAGTACTTC	15	TRBV4-3	TRBJ2-5	-	TRBD2
CAWSEFSAGNQPQHF	TGTGCCTGGAGTGAGTTTTCGGCAGGGAACCAGCCCCAGCATTTT	15	TRBV30	TRBJ1-5	-	-
CASSLQGAKNEQFF	TGTGCCAGCAGCTTACAGGGGGCGAAGAATGAGCAGTTCTTC	14	TRBV6-2/TRBV6-3	TRBJ2-1	-	TRBD1
CASSPGTSGRDTQYF	TGTGCCAGCAGCCCGGGGACTAGCGGGAGAGATACGCAGTATTTT	15	TRBV11-3	TRBJ2-3	-	TRBD2
CASSSGGSGIYEQYF	TGTGCCAGCAGCTCAGGGGGCTCAGGAATCTACGAGCAGTACTTC	15	TRBV7-9	TRBJ2-7	-	TRBD1
CASSYSSGGREQYF	TGTGCCAGCAGTTATTCATCAGGGGGCCGAGAGCAGTACTTC	14	TRBV7-9	TRBJ2-7	-	TRBD1
CASSLAGSRTGGVHNEQFF	TGTGCCAGCAGCTTAGCGGGAAGCCGAACGGGGGGGGTCCACAATGAGCAGTTCTTC	19	TRBV11-2	TRBJ2-1	-	TRBD2
CAISDRGKRYGYTF	TGTGCCATCAGTGACCGGGGTAAACGCTATGGCTACACCTTC	14	TRBV10-3	TRBJ1-2	-	-
CASSKGPGDTQYF	TGTGCCAGTAGTAAGGGCCCAGGGGATACGCAGTATTTT	13	TRBV19	TRBJ2-3	-	-
CASSPLSGNTIYF	TGTGCCAGTAGCCCACTCTCTGGAAACACCATATATTTT	13	TRBV19	TRBJ1-3	once	-
CASSLVARLYYNEQFF	TGTGCCAGCAGCTTGGTAGCCCGGCTCTATTACAATGAGCAGTTCTTC	16	TRBV5-5	TRBJ2-1	-	-
CSVGPGQGVTYEQYF	TGCAGCGTTGGTCCGGGACAGGGGGTTACCTACGAGCAGTACTTC	15	TRBV29-1	TRBJ2-7	-	TRBD1
CASSQNRGEQETQYF	TGTGCCAGCAGCCAAAATCGGGGGGAACAAGAGACCCAGTACTTC	15	TRBV4-2	TRBJ2-5	-	TRBD2
CAGRGGAEQFF	TGTGCCGGGCGGGGGGGCGCAGAGCAGTTCTTC	11	TRBV30	TRBJ2-1	-	TRBD2
CATSDLTANYGYTF	TGTGCCACCAGTGATTTAACAGCTAACTATGGCTACACCTTC	14	TRBV24-1	TRBJ1-2	-	-
CASSEDTSGANVLTF	TGTGCCAGCAGTGAGGACACCTCTGGGGCCAACGTCCTGACTTTC	15	TRBV6-4	TRBJ2-6	-	-
CASSQGQADTGELFF	TGTGCCAGCAGCCAAGGACAAGCAGACACCGGGGAGCTGTTTTTT	15	TRBV5-4	TRBJ2-2	-	-
CASSHRTSGNTGELFF	TGTGCCAGCAGCCATCGGACTAGCGGGAACACCGGGGAGCTGTTTTTT	16	TRBV14	TRBJ2-2	-	TRBD2
CASSIASTDTQYF	TGTGCCAGTAGTATAGCGAGCACAGATACGCAGTATTTT	13	TRBV19	TRBJ2-3	few	-
CASNSETAYEQYF	TGTGCCAGCAACTCAGAGACAGCCTACGAGCAGTACTTC	13	TRBV28	TRBJ2-7	-	-
CASSWGQLNQPQHF	TGTGCCAGCAGTTGGGGACAGCTCAATCAGCCCCAGCATTTT	14	TRBV6-2/TRBV6-3	TRBJ1-5	-	TRBD1
CASSLVAGEAGELFF	TGTGCCAGTAGTCTAGTAGCGGGGGAAGCCGGGGAGCTGTTTTTT	15	TRBV19	TRBJ2-2	few	TRBD2
CAWSRSWDLNTEAFF	TGTGCCTGGAGTAGATCTTGGGACTTGAACACTGAAGCTTTCTTT	15	TRBV30	TRBJ1-1	-	-
CASSIPGQGAGELFF	TGTGCCAGTAGTATACCGGGACAGGGGGCCGGGGAGCTGTTTTTT	15	TRBV19	TRBJ2-2	-	TRBD1
CASSLIASHDEQYF	TGTGCCAGCAGCTTAATAGCGAGTCATGACGAGCAGTACTTC	14	TRBV11-2	TRBJ2-7	-	-
CASSSTANNEKLFF	TGTGCCAGCAGTTCCACAGCCAATAATGAAAAACTGTTTTTT	14	TRBV27	TRBJ1-4	-	-
CASSMGQKETQYF	TGTGCCAGCAGCATGGGACAGAAAGAGACCCAGTACTTC	13	TRBV2	TRBJ2-5	-	TRBD1
CATSMWITGNTEAFF	TGTGCCACCAGCATGTGGATCACAGGGAACACTGAAGCTTTCTTT	15	TRBV15	TRBJ1-1	-	-